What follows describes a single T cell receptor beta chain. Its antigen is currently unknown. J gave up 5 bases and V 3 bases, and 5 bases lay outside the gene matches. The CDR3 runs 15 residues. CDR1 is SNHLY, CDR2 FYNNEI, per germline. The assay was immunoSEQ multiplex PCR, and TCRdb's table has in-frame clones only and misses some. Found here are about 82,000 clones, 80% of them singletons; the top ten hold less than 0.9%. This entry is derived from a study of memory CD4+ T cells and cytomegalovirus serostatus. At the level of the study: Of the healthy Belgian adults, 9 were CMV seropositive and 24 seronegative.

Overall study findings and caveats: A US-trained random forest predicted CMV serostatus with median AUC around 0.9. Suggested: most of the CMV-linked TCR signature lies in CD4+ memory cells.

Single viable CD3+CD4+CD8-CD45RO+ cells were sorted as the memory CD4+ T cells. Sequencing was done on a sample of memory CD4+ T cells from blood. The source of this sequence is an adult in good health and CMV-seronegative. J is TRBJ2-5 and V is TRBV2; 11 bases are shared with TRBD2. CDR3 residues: CASSDLAGGLETQYF. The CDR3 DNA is TGTGCCAGCAGTGATCTAGCGGGGGGCCTGGAGACCCAGTACTTC.